This TCR beta chain was identified in a study of blood T cell repertoires in COVID-19. Study-wide background: The cDNA or gDNA used as material had been derived from T cells, B-cell-depleted T cells, or PBMCs.

CDR3 length: 16 residues. Germline CDR1 and CDR2: SGHKS and YYEKEE (reference sequence). V was pared by 5 bases and J by 7 bases, with 10 bases of the junction left unmatched. Under the authors' procedure: It was from reference gene primer amplification that nucleated cell counts were estimated. Method: immunoSEQ multiplex PCR; TCRdb's copy keeps in-frame clones and lacks some. The V and J calls and clone size were taken over from that table, and D and trimming were inferred from the DNA. The table shows about 90,000 clones, with around nine tenths occurring only once. The sequenced sample was peripheral blood. The rearrangement joins TRBV5-5 to TRBJ2-2; 11 bases match TRBD1. The sequence was collected from a man of 80 years or more with active or convalescent COVID-19. As DNA, the CDR3 is TGTGCCAGCAGTCGACCGACCGGGACAGGGGGCGGGGAGCTGTTTTTT. It codes for CASSRPTGTGGGELFF.